One and the same sample provided the 27 T cell receptor beta chains below, sequenced in a study of blood T cell repertoires in COVID-19. Only in-frame clones appear in the TCRdb table, and some are missing; sequencing was by immunoSEQ multiplex PCR. The sample contains some 210,000 clones, more than 70% of which appear only once. The sequenced sample was peripheral blood. The origin of the receptors is a woman aged 40 to 49 who had recovered from COVID-19.

This clone was seen more than once but under ten times. The same CDR3 is also encoded by other DNA sequences in this sample. The V and J genes are TRBV3-1 (or the pseudogene TRBV3-2) and TRBJ1-5; D unresolved. Trimming cost V 1 base and J 4 bases, with 11 bases left between them. The germline V gene has CDR1 LGHDT and CDR2 YNNKEL (reference sequence). This CDR3 contains 15 residues. For the CDR3, the DNA is TGTGCCAGCAGCCAAGGTCAAGCAATAAATCAGCCCCAGCATTTT. Translated: CASSQGQAINQPQHF.

This chain uses TRBV3-1 (or the pseudogene TRBV3-2) with TRBJ1-4; 7 bases fit TRBD1. The J segment lost 8 bases and the V segment lost 7 bases, leaving 13 bases of the junction unmatched. Germline V lookup: CDR1 LGHDT, CDR2 YNNKEL (reference sequence). The CDR3 extends over 15 amino acids. CDR3 DNA sequence: TGTGCCAGCAACCCGCGAGGGGGCCGGGGGGAAAAACTGTTTTTT. Protein sequence: CASNPRGGRGEKLFF.

CDR3 nucleotide sequence: TGCGCCAGCAGCTTGGCGGGCAGGGCGTTAGGTGAAAAACTGTTTTTT. Translation gives CASSLAGRALGEKLFF. The chain has TRBV5-1 and TRBJ1-4; TRBD1 is a possible D gene (5 bases). The CDR3 has 16 amino acids. Trimming pared 0 bases from V and 7 bases from J, leaving 16 bases between. Germline lookup yields CDR1 SGHRS and CDR2 YFSETQ.

V gene TRBV14 combines with J gene TRBJ1-4, with 10 bases fitting TRBD1. Germline values: CDR1 SGHDN, CDR2 FVKESK. This CDR3 region has 16 residues. V gave up 3 bases and J gave up 7 bases; unmatched junction bases: 8. CDR3 in DNA: TGTGCCAGCAGCCACTACGCCGGGACAGGGGTTGAAAAACTGTTTTTT. Encoded protein: CASSHYAGTGVEKLFF.

The V and J genes are TRBV18 and TRBJ1-5; a weak D match, TRBD1 (6 bases). V lost 6 bases, J lost 4 bases, and 16 bases lay in between. This CDR3 has 15 amino acids. CDR1 and CDR2 (germline): KGHSH, LQKENI. The CDR3 DNA is TGTGCCAGCTCCCCAGGGGCCATAGAGAATCAGCCCCAGCATTTT. Amino acids: CASSPGAIENQPQHF.

The chain combines TRBV7-9 with TRBJ1-4; tentative D call: TRBD1 (5 bases). The CDR3 extends over 15 amino acids. The V gene lost 7 bases and the J gene lost 8 bases, with 20 bases spanning the gap. CDR1 SEHNR and CDR2 FQNEAQ come from the germline V gene (reference sequence). DNA for the CDR3: TGTGCCAGCATTCCGACGGTAGGGGTAAGCGAAAAACTGTTTTTT. Amino acids: CASIPTVGVSEKLFF.

The chain couples TRBV19 to TRBJ1-2; no firm D call. CDR1 LNHDA and CDR2 SQIVND come from the germline V gene (reference sequence). The germline V and J ends were trimmed by 2 bases and 4 bases, with 11 bases remaining between them. The CDR3 extends over 14 amino acids. CDR3 amino acids: CASSILAGGYGYTF. The DNA of the CDR3 is TGTGCCAGTAGTATACTGGCAGGAGGCTATGGCTACACCTTC. Complete variable domain (other parts from reference TRBV19 and TRBJ1-2): DGGITQSPKYLFRKEGQNVTLSCEQNLNHDAMYWYRQDPGQGLRLIYYSQIVNDFQKGDIAEGYSVSREKKESFPLTVTSAQKNPTAFYLCASSILAGGYGYTFGSGTRLTVV.

This clone was seen a few times. The chain couples TRBV6-2 or TRBV6-3 to TRBJ1-1; 8 bases are shared with TRBD1. J was trimmed by 4 bases and V by 0 bases; bases with no gene match: 7. CDR1 and CDR2 (germline): MNHEY, SVGEGT. The CDR3 has 16 residues. The CDR3 reads CASSYSMDRAGTEAFF. The CDR3 DNA reads TGTGCCAGCAGTTACTCGATGGACAGGGCAGGCACTGAAGCTTTCTTT.

The V gene is TRBV19, the J gene TRBJ1-2; 9 nucleotides agree with TRBD1. The CDR3 contains 13 residues. The germline V gene encodes CDR1 LNHDA and CDR2 SQIVND (reference sequence). V shed 4 bases and J 7 bases; nucleotides not matched to a gene: 4. CDR3 sequence (DNA): TGTGCCAGTAGTAGGGGACAGGGTGGTGGCTACACCTTC. Amino acids: CASSRGQGGGYTF.

This chain uses TRBV7-6 with TRBJ2-2; perhaps TRBD2 as D (5 bases). The CDR3 length is 16 residues. V was cut by 5 bases and J by 0 bases, with 13 bases left in between. Germline V gives CDR1 SGHVS, CDR2 FNYEAQ. The CDR3 here is CASSPGPGANTGELFF. CDR3 DNA sequence: TGTGCCAGCAGCCCCGGCCCCGGGGCGAACACCGGGGAGCTGTTTTTT.

The DNA of the CDR3 is TGTGCCACCAGTGATCCACGGGGTAGCGCGAATCACAATGAGCAGTTCTTC. Translated, it gives CATSDPRGSANHNEQFF. The rearrangement uses TRBV24-1 and TRBJ2-1, with D possibly TRBD2 on 5 matching bases. This CDR3 has 17 amino acids. V shed 3 bases and J shed 5 bases, with 19 bases lying between them. Germline V gene data show CDR1 as KGHDR and CDR2 as SFDVKD.

The V and J genes are TRBV13 and TRBJ2-3, with TRBD2 identical over 11 bases. CDR1 is PRHDT and CDR2 is FYEKMQ in the germline V gene (reference sequence). Losses at the gene ends were 2 bases for V and 1 base for J; bases not matched to a gene: 8. The CDR3 covers 18 residues. The CDR3 sequence: CASSLTSGRGGGTDTQYF. The DNA for the CDR3 is TGTGCCAGCAGCTTAACTAGCGGGAGAGGTGGGGGCACAGATACGCAGTATTTT. Together with reference TRBV13 and TRBJ2-3, the CDR3 gives the full variable domain: AAGVIQSPRHLIKEKRETATLKCYPIPRHDTVYWYQQGPGQDPQFLISFYEKMQSDKGSIPDRFSAQQFSDYHSELNMSSLELGDSALYFCASSLTSGRGGGTDTQYFGPGTRLTVL.

The chain carries TRBV23-1 and TRBJ2-1, with a weak D call TRBD2 (6 bases). TRBV23-1 carries the ORF label, with uncertain function. V lost 8 bases and J 9 bases, leaving 11 bases between the germline ends. This CDR3 has 11 residues. CDR3 nucleotides: TGCGCCAGCCCTGGGAGGCTTGAGCAGTTCTTC. This encodes CASPGRLEQFF.

A single count supports this clone. V gene TRBV7-9 combines with J gene TRBJ2-6; 8 bases map to TRBD1. The V and J ends lost 2 bases and 2 bases, in that order; junction bases with no gene match: 5. Per germline, CDR1 SEHNR and CDR2 FQNEAQ (reference sequence). CDR3 length: 17 amino acids. The CDR3 DNA sequence: TGTGCCAGCAGCTTAACTACAGGGGGGACTGGGGCCAACGTCCTGACTTTC. Amino acids: CASSLTTGGTGANVLTF.

This clone was seen a few times. The chain joins TRBV9 to TRBJ2-2; TRBD2 agrees at 7 bases. J gave up 4 bases and V 3 bases, and 15 bases lay outside the gene matches. The CDR3 covers 18 residues. Per the germline V gene, CDR1 is SGDLS and CDR2 is YYNGEE. The CDR3 sequence is CASSEVGFSRGSTGELFF. In DNA form, the CDR3 reads TGTGCCAGCAGCGAGGTGGGTTTTAGCCGCGGGAGCACCGGGGAGCTGTTTTTT.

The chain carries TRBV30 and TRBJ2-5, with 7 bases that match TRBD1. The V segment lost 6 bases and the J segment 7 bases; nucleotides outside the gene matches: 17. The CDR3 extends over 15 amino acids. Germline loops: CDR1 GTSNPN, CDR2 SVGIG (reference sequence). Here the CDR3 DNA reads TGTGCCTGCCCCTCCGGGACAGCCCCGTACCGGACCCAGTACTTC. Translation gives CACPSGTAPYRTQYF. Full variable domain (rest looked up from reference TRBV30 and TRBJ2-5): SQTIHQWPATLVQPVGSPLSLECTVEGTSNPNLYWYRQAAGRGLQLLFYSVGIGQISSEVPQNLSASRPQDRQFILSSKKLLLSDSGFYLCACPSGTAPYRTQYFGPGTRLLVL.

This clone was counted only a few times. CDR3 DNA sequence: TGTGCCACCAGCAGTATCGCTAGGGAACAGGGAGAGACCCAGTACTTC. Encoded protein: CATSSIAREQGETQYF. This chain uses TRBV15 with TRBJ2-5, with D perhaps matching TRBD1 (6 bases). Germline assignment: CDR1 LNHNV and CDR2 YYDKDF (reference sequence). V was shortened by 3 bases and J by 4 bases, with 18 bases between the two germline ends. The CDR3 is made up of 16 amino acids. The full variable domain, completed using reference TRBV15 and TRBJ2-5, is DAMVIQNPRYQVTQFGKPVTLSCSQTLNHNVMYWYQQKSSQAPKLLFHYYDKDFNNEADTPDNFQSRRPNTSFCFLDIRSPGLGDTAMYLCATSSIAREQGETQYFGPGTRLLVL.

The chain carries TRBV5-1 and TRBJ2-1; 15 nucleotides align to TRBD2. J was trimmed by 7 bases and V by 3 bases; bases with no gene match: 2. This CDR3 comprises 15 residues. Germline V CDR1 and CDR2: SGHRS, YFSETQ. CDR3 residues: CASSSGLAGGNEQFF. CDR3 DNA sequence: TGCGCCAGCAGCTCGGGACTAGCGGGGGGTAATGAGCAGTTCTTC. The whole variable domain, filled in from reference TRBV5-1 and TRBJ2-1, reads KAGVTQTPRYLIKTRGQQVTLSCSPISGHRSVSWYQQTPGQGLQFLFEYFSETQRNKGNFPGRFSGRQFSNSRSEMNVSTLELGDSALYLCASSSGLAGGNEQFFGPGTRLTVL.

The V and J genes are TRBV30 and TRBJ2-4; 8 bases match TRBD1. The CDR3 length is 13 residues. Germline CDR1 reads GTSNPN; CDR2 reads SVGIG (reference sequence). The J segment lost 1 base and the V segment lost 7 bases, leaving 3 bases of the junction unmatched. DNA for the CDR3: TGTGCCTACGACAGGGGCGCCAAAAACATTCAGTACTTC. It yields the protein CAYDRGAKNIQYF. The whole variable domain, remainder taken from reference TRBV30 and TRBJ2-4, is SQTIHQWPATLVQPVGSPLSLECTVEGTSNPNLYWYRQAAGRGLQLLFYSVGIGQISSEVPQNLSASRPQDRQFILSSKKLLLSDSGFYLCAYDRGAKNIQYFGAGTRLSVL.

The V gene is TRBV11-3, the J gene TRBJ2-7, with D possibly being TRBD1 (6 bases). This CDR3 comprises 13 residues. V shed 8 bases and J shed 5 bases, with 16 bases lying between them. Germline CDR1 SGHNT, CDR2 YENEEA. The DNA of the CDR3 is TGTGCCAGCGGCAACAGGGAAAGGGACGAGCAGTACTTC. This codes for CASGNRERDEQYF.

This clone was seen just once. The rearrangement links TRBV7-2 to TRBJ2-3, with a possible D match to TRBD1 (5 bases). The germline CDR1 and CDR2 sequences are SGHTA and FQGNSA. This CDR3 spans 16 amino acids. V lost 1 base and J 0 bases, leaving 11 bases between the germline ends. Here the CDR3 DNA reads TGTGCCAGCAGCTTAGTTACAGGCCCCAGCACAGATACGCAGTATTTT. Protein product: CASSLVTGPSTDTQYF.

This clone turned up a few times. The chain recombines TRBV11-2 with TRBJ2-3; D may be TRBD2 (5 bases). Germline values: CDR1 SGHAT, CDR2 FQNNGV. Trimming cost V 4 bases and J 0 bases, with 14 bases left between them. This CDR3 is 16 amino acids long. The CDR3 region has the DNA TGTGCCAGCAGCTCCGTAGCGAGAACAAGCACAGATACGCAGTATTTT. Amino acids: CASSSVARTSTDTQYF.

The chain couples TRBV18 to TRBJ2-1; 7 positions match TRBD1. There are 15 residues in the CDR3. Losses at the gene ends were 2 bases for V and 4 bases for J; bases not matched to a gene: 5. CDR1 is KGHSH and CDR2 is LQKENI in the germline V gene. The CDR3 protein is CASSPYRGQYNEQFF. CDR3 sequence (DNA): TGTGCCAGCTCACCATACAGGGGACAATACAATGAGCAGTTCTTC.

Note on this clone: The same CDR3 can be traced to other DNA sequences in this sample. The V call is TRBV9, the J call TRBJ2-1, with TRBD2 matching over 12 bases. Germline trimming cut 3 bases from V and 3 bases from J; bases unmatched to any gene: 4. The CDR3 length is 16 residues. Germline V CDR1 and CDR2: SGDLS, YYNGEE. The CDR3 here is CASSALGLAGYNEQFF. The DNA for the CDR3 is TGTGCCAGCAGCGCGTTGGGACTAGCGGGCTACAATGAGCAGTTCTTC.

This chain links TRBV6-1 with TRBJ2-3, with 8 positions matching TRBD1. CDR3 length: 16 residues. CDR1 and CDR2 (germline): MNHNS, SASEGT. V was pared by 4 bases and J by 0 bases, with 6 bases of the junction left unmatched. The CDR3 region is CASSADRGSSTDTQYF. DNA of the CDR3: TGTGCCAGCAGTGCCGACAGGGGATCTAGCACAGATACGCAGTATTTT.

This chain joins TRBV5-6 and TRBJ2-3, with D possibly matching TRBD1 (5 bases). This CDR3 has 15 amino acids. The germline CDR1 and CDR2 sequences are SGHDT and YYEEEE. The V end was cut by 1 base, the J end by 4 bases, with 13 bases between. Here the CDR3 DNA reads TGTGCCAGCAGCTTGCAGGGAAATTTAGCAGATACGCAGTATTTT. This encodes CASSLQGNLADTQYF. Looking up the rest from reference TRBV5-6 and TRBJ2-3 gives the full variable domain: DAGVTQSPTHLIKTRGQQVTLRCSPKSGHDTVSWYQQALGQGPQFIFQYYEEEERQRGNFPDRFSGHQFPNYSSELNVNALLLGDSALYLCASSLQGNLADTQYFGPGTRLTVL.

The rearrangement uses TRBV7-3 and TRBJ1-6; D possibly corresponds to TRBD1 (5 bases). This CDR3 is 13 amino acids long. Germline V gene sequence: CDR1 SGHTA, CDR2 FQGTGA. Between the trimmed V and J ends, which lost 8 bases and 8 bases, there was a span of 13 bases. CDR3 sequence reads: CASGAQPDSPLHF. In DNA, the CDR3 is TGTGCCAGCGGGGCTCAACCCGATTCACCCCTCCACTTT.